The rows below give T cell receptor beta chains drawn from one sample of a study of blood T cell repertoires in COVID-19. The method was immunoSEQ multiplex PCR; TCRdb's version includes in-frame clones alone and lacks a portion of them. There are 200,000 to 250,000 clones in the sample; around 84% occur only once, and 9.7% lies in the top ten. The material sequenced was peripheral blood. The receptors were sampled from a man in his fifties with active or convalescent COVID-19. CDR3s include the opening cysteine and the closing phenylalanine or tryptophan. A D gene is named only where the DNA matches it firmly. Rows may omit the clone size; those that give it use once, few, many or a size class.

j_call d_call v_call clone_size cdr3_aa cdr3_nt
TRBJ1-6 TRBD1 TRBV7-8 NA CASSARTGDNSPLHF TGTGCCAGCAGCGCGCGGACAGGGGATAATTCACCCCTCCACTTT
TRBJ2-2 NA TRBV6-2/TRBV6-3 once CASSYRGELFF TGTGCCAGCAGTTACCGCGGGGAGCTGTTTTTT
TRBJ1-5 NA TRBV11-2 NA CASSLDYRTNQPQHF TGTGCCAGCAGCTTAGATTACAGGACGAATCAGCCCCAGCATTTT
TRBJ1-1 NA TRBV9 few CASSAFLQGNTEAFF TGTGCCAGCAGCGCATTTCTACAGGGGAACACTGAAGCTTTCTTT
TRBJ1-2 NA TRBV28 few CASRLHRYYGYTF TGTGCCAGCAGACTACATAGGTACTATGGCTACACCTTC
TRBJ2-5 TRBD2 TRBV11-2 NA CASSLRLAGGPVRGETQYF TGTGCCAGCAGCTTAAGGCTAGCGGGGGGGCCGGTGAGAGGAGAGACCCAGTACTTC
TRBJ2-1 NA TRBV6-5 NA CASSVQTNYNEQFF TGTGCCAGCAGCGTCCAGACTAACTACAATGAGCAGTTCTTC
TRBJ1-1 NA TRBV28 NA CASGGRNTEAFF TGTGCCAGCGGAGGAAGGAACACTGAAGCTTTCTTT
TRBJ2-7 TRBD1 TRBV2 NA CASRVRQGFNYEQYF TGTGCCAGCAGAGTAAGACAGGGTTTCAACTACGAGCAGTACTTC
TRBJ1-2 NA TRBV18 NA CASSPSADNYGYTF TGTGCCAGCTCACCTTCGGCGGATAACTATGGCTACACCTTC
TRBJ2-5 NA TRBV29-1 NA CSVGMGAQETQYF TGCAGCGTTGGGATGGGGGCACAAGAGACCCAGTACTTC
TRBJ2-3 NA TRBV20-1 NA CSAARGHTQYF TGCAGTGCCGCTAGAGGCCATACGCAGTATTTT
TRBJ2-1 TRBD1 TRBV7-9 once CASSQPGTGGNEQFF TGTGCCAGCAGCCAACCCGGGACAGGGGGGAATGAGCAGTTCTTC
TRBJ1-1 TRBD1 TRBV3-1/TRBV3-2 NA CASSRQGATEAFF TGTGCCAGCAGCCGGCAGGGGGCCACTGAAGCTTTCTTT
TRBJ2-2 NA TRBV7-6 NA CASSPTRFAGELFF TGTGCCAGCAGCCCAACTAGATTCGCCGGGGAGCTGTTTTTT
TRBJ2-2 NA TRBV5-1 NA CASTVAGRDTGELFF TGCGCCAGCACGGTGGCGGGAAGGGACACCGGGGAGCTGTTTTTT
TRBJ2-3 TRBD1 TRBV4-1 NA CASSQVRDSSTDTQYF TGCGCCAGCAGCCAAGTCCGGGACAGTAGCACAGATACGCAGTATTTT
TRBJ2-1 TRBD2 TRBV7-2 once CASSLGGGRAGNEQFF TGTGCCAGCAGCTTAGGGGGCGGGAGGGCCGGAAATGAGCAGTTCTTC
TRBJ1-1 NA TRBV9 few CASSGLETEAFF TGTGCCAGCAGCGGATTAGAGACTGAAGCTTTCTTT
TRBJ2-5 NA TRBV9 NA CASSVRVQETQYF TGTGCCAGCAGCGTCAGGGTCCAAGAGACCCAGTACTTC
TRBJ1-2 NA TRBV19 NA CASKSTGGYTF TGTGCCAGTAAATCGACGGGTGGCTACACCTTC
TRBJ2-1 TRBD2 TRBV4-3 NA CASSQYSSGSYNEQFF TGCGCCAGCAGCCAATACTCTAGCGGCTCCTACAATGAGCAGTTCTTC
TRBJ2-1 NA TRBV11-3 NA CASSSGHYNEQFF TGTGCCAGCAGCTCAGGACATTACAATGAGCAGTTCTTC
TRBJ2-5 NA TRBV5-8 NA CASSDPGGDRGDWETQYF TGTGCCAGCAGCGACCCCGGGGGGGACAGAGGGGATTGGGAGACCCAGTACTTC
TRBJ2-3 TRBD2 TRBV10-3 NA CAIRSGVTDTQYF TGTGCCATCAGGAGCGGGGTCACAGATACGCAGTATTTT
TRBJ2-1 TRBD2 TRBV27 NA CASRQFAGGTSGSEEQFF TGTGCCAGCAGGCAGTTTGCGGGGGGGACTAGCGGGAGTGAAGAGCAGTTCTTC
TRBJ1-5 NA TRBV28 NA CASSSPGGGNQPQHF TGTGCCAGCAGTTCACCGGGGGGCGGCAATCAGCCCCAGCATTTT
TRBJ2-7 NA TRBV7-2 NA CASSLVTSSYEQYF TGTGCCAGCAGCTTAGTCACTAGCTCCTACGAGCAGTACTTC
TRBJ1-1 NA TRBV5-4 NA CASSLPGGDTEAFF TGTGCCAGCAGCTTGCCAGGAGGCGACACTGAAGCTTTCTTT
TRBJ2-1 NA TRBV7-2 NA CASSLVGRGNEQFF TGTGCCAGCAGCTTAGTGGGCAGGGGCAATGAGCAGTTCTTC
TRBJ2-5 TRBD1 TRBV14 NA CASSQDPVFSQGGETQYF TGTGCCAGCAGCCAAGATCCCGTGTTTTCACAGGGGGGTGAGACCCAGTACTTC
TRBJ1-6 NA TRBV28 NA CASSLIGLRSYSPLHF TGTGCCAGCAGTTTAATCGGATTGAGGTCATATTCACCCCTCCACTTT
TRBJ1-1 NA TRBV18 NA CASSPLGSRSNTEAFF TGTGCCAGCTCACCACTGGGCAGCCGCTCGAACACTGAAGCTTTCTTT
TRBJ1-4 NA TRBV19 NA CASQTEDNEKLFF TGTGCCAGCCAGACAGAGGATAATGAAAAACTGTTTTTT
TRBJ2-7 NA TRBV27 few CASSLAGRGEQYF TGTGCCAGCAGTTTAGCGGGAAGGGGCGAGCAGTACTTC
TRBJ1-6 NA TRBV27 few CASSLIPGGMPSPLHF TGTGCCAGCAGTTTAATCCCAGGAGGGATGCCCTCACCCCTCCACTTT
TRBJ2-1 NA TRBV6-2/TRBV6-3 NA CASSMAYNEQFF TGTGCCAGCAGTATGGCATACAATGAGCAGTTCTTC
TRBJ2-7 TRBD1 TRBV28 once CASSLPDRGHYEQYF TGTGCCAGCAGTTTGCCAGACAGGGGGCACTACGAGCAGTACTTC
TRBJ2-5 TRBD1 TRBV19 NA CASSSNRGEETQYF TGTGCCAGTAGTAGTAACAGGGGAGAAGAGACCCAGTACTTC
TRBJ1-2 TRBD1 TRBV30 NA CAWNPGGGYTF TGTGCCTGGAACCCAGGGGGTGGCTACACCTTC